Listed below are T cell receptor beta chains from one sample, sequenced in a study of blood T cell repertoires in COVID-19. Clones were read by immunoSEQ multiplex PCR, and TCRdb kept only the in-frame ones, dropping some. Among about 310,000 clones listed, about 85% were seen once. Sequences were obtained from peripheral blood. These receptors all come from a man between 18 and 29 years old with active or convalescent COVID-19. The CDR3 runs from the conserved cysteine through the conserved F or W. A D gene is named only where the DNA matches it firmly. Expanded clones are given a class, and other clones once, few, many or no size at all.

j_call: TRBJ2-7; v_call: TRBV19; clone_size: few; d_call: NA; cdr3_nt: TGTGCCAGTAGCCTAGCCATGTCTAGCAACGAGCAGTACTTC; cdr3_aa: CASSLAMSSNEQYF
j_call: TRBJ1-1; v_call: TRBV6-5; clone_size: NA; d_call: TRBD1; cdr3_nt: TGTGCCAGCAAGAGCGACAGGGGGAACACTGAAGCTTTCTTT; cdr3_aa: CASKSDRGNTEAFF
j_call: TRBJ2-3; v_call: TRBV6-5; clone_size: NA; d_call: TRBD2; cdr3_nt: TGTGCCAGCAGTTACTCCGCGGGGGAACTCACAGATACGCAGTATTTT; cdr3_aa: CASSYSAGELTDTQYF
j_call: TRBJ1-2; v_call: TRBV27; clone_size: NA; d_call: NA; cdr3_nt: TGTGCCAGCGGCCCCTACCTCGGTCCAGGTCATGGCTACACCTTC; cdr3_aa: CASGPYLGPGHGYTF
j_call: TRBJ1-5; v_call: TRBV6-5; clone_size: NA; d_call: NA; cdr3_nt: TGTGCCAGCCTTTTCACAGGGCCTAGCAATCAGCCCCAGCATTTT; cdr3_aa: CASLFTGPSNQPQHF
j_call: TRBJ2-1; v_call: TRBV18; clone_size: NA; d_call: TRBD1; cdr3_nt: TGTGCCAGCTCACCACCGGCAGGGGGCAAATCCTACAATGAGCAGTTCTTC; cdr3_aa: CASSPPAGGKSYNEQFF
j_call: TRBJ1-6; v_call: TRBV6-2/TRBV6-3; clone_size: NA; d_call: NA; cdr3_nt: TGTGCCAGCAGTTACGGCGCGGCATATTCACCCCTCCACTTT; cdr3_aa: CASSYGAAYSPLHF
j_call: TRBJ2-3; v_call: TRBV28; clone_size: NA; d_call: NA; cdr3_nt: TGTGCCAGCACCCAGCCTAGTAGGTATACGCAGTATTTT; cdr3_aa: CASTQPSRYTQYF
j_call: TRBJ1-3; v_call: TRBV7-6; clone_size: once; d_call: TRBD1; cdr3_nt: TGTGCCAGCAGCTTAGCAGGGGGCAGCAGTGGAAACACCATATATTTT; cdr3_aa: CASSLAGGSSGNTIYF
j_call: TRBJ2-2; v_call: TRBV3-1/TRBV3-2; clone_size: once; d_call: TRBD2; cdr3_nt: TGTGCCAGCCGGAGGCGGGAGGGTACCGGGGAGCTGTTTTTT; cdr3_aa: CASRRREGTGELFF
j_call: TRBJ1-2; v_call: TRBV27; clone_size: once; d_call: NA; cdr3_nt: TGTGCCAGCAGTTTTTGGGGAGGTGGCTACACCTTC; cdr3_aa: CASSFWGGGYTF
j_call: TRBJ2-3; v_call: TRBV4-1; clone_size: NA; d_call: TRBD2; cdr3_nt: TGCGCCAGCAGCCAAGTCTTAGCGGGGGGCACAGATACGCAGTATTTT; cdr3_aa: CASSQVLAGGTDTQYF
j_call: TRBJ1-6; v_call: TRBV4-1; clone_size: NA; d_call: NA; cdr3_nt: TGCGCCAGCAGCCAAGGAGGGAATTCACCCCTCCACTTT; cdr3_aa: CASSQGGNSPLHF
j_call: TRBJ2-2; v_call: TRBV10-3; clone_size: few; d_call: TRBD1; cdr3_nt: TGTGCCATCAGTGGGCCCGGACAGGACAACACCGGGGAGCTGTTTTTT; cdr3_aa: CAISGPGQDNTGELFF
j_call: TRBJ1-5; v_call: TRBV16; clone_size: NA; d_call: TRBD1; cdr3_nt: TGTGCCAGCAGCCAAGGACAGGGCGGTAATCAGCCCCAGCATTTT; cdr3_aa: CASSQGQGGNQPQHF
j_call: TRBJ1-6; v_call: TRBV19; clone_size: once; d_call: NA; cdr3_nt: TGTGCCAGTAGTATTTTCCGCTATAATTCACCCCTCCACTTT; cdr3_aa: CASSIFRYNSPLHF
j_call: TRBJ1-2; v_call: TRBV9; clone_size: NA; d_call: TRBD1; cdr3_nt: TGTGCCAGCAGCGACAGGGGGCATCCGGATGGCTACACCTTC; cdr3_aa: CASSDRGHPDGYTF
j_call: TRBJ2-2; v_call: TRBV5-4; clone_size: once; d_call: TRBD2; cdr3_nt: TGTGCCAGCAGCCCCGGACTAGCGGGAGCCACCGGGGAGCTGTTTTTT; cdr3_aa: CASSPGLAGATGELFF
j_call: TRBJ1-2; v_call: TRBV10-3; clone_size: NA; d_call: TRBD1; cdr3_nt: TGTGCCATCAGTGAGTCCCCAGGGGGAAATCTGGGCTACACCTTC; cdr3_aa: CAISESPGGNLGYTF
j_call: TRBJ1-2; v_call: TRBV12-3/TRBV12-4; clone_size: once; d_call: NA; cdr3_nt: TGTGCCAGCAGTTTGGGTGACTTCTATGGCTACACCTTC; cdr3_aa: CASSLGDFYGYTF
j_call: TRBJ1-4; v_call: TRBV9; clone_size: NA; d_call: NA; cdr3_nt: TGTGCCAGCAGCGCAGGGGCAACGTCCCATGAAAAACTGTTTTTT; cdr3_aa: CASSAGATSHEKLFF
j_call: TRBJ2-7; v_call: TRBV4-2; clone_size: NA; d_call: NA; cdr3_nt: TGTGCCAGCAGCCAAGAAGGGACTCGAAGATCCTACGAGCAGTACTTC; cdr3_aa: CASSQEGTRRSYEQYF
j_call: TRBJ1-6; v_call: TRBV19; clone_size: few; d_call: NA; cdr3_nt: TGTGCCAGTAATAAACAGGGAGTCGGTTCACCCCTCCACTTT; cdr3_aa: CASNKQGVGSPLHF
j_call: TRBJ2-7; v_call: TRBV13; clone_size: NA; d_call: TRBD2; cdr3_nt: TGTGCCAGCAGCTCGGGACTAGCAGGCTACGAGCAGTACTTC; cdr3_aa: CASSSGLAGYEQYF
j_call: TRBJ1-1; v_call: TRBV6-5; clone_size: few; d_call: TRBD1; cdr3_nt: TGTGCCAGCAGTCAGGACAGGGCGGACACTGAAGCTTTCTTT; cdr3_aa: CASSQDRADTEAFF
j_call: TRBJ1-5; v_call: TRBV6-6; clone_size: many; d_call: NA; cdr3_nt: TGTGCCAGCAGTTACTCCCCTGAGGGTCAGCCCCAGCATTTT; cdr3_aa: CASSYSPEGQPQHF
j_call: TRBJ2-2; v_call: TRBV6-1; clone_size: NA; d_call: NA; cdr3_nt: TGTGCCAGCAGTGAAACCCAGGGGGGAAGCGGGGAGCTGTTTTTT; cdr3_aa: CASSETQGGSGELFF
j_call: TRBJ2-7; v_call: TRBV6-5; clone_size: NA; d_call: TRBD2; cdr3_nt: TGTGCCAGCAGTTTCCCGGGACTAGCGACCTACGAGCAGTACTTC; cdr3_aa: CASSFPGLATYEQYF
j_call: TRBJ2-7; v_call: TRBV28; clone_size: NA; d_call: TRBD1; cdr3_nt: TGTGCCAGCACCGTGACAGGGGGCAAGTACGAGCAGTACTTC; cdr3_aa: CASTVTGGKYEQYF
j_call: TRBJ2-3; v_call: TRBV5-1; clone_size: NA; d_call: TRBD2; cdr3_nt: TGCGCCAGCAGCTGGCGGGGGGGCATCACAGATACGCAGTATTTT; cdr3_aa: CASSWRGGITDTQYF
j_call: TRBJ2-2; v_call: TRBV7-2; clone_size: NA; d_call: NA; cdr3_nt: TGTGCCAGCAGCTTAAGCGGGCCGGGCACCGGGGAGCTGTTTTTT; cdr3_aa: CASSLSGPGTGELFF
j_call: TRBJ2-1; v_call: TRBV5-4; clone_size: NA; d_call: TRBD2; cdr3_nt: TGTGCCAGCAGCTTGCCAGGGACTAATCCCTACAATGAGCAGTTCTTC; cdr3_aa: CASSLPGTNPYNEQFF
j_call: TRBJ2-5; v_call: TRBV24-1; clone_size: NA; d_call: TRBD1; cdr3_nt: TGTGCCACCAGTGACCCCGGGACAGGGGGGTACCAAGAGACCCAGTACTTC; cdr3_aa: CATSDPGTGGYQETQYF
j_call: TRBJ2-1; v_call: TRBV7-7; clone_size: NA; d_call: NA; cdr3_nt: TGTGCCAGCAGCTTAGGCGTAAGCTCCTACAATGAGCAGTTCTTC; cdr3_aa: CASSLGVSSYNEQFF
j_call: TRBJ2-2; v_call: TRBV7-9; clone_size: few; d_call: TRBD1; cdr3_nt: TGTGCCAGCAGCCGGGGACGGACAGGAGCGAACACCGGGGAGCTGTTTTTT; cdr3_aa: CASSRGRTGANTGELFF
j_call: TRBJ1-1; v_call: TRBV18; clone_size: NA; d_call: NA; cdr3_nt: TGTGCCAGCTCACCGGCAGGCCCACCGGCTTTCTTT; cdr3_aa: CASSPAGPPAFF
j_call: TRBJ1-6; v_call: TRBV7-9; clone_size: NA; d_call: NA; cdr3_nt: TGTGCCAGCAGCTTAGTCGGGTATAATTCACCCCTCCACTTT; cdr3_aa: CASSLVGYNSPLHF
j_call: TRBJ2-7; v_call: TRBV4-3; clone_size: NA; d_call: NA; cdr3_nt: TGCGCCAGCAGCCAAGACGGCAGCGCCTACGAGCAGTACTTC; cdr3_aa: CASSQDGSAYEQYF
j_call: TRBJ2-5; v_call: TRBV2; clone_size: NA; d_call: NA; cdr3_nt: TGTGCCAGCAGTGAAGATAGGGGGACCCATGAGACCCAGTACTTC; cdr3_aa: CASSEDRGTHETQYF
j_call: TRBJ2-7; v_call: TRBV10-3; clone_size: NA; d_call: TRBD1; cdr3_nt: TGTGCCGCCGGGACAGGTACCTACGAGCAGTACTTC; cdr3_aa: CAAGTGTYEQYF
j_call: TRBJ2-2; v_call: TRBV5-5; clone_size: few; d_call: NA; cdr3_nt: TGTGCCAGCAGCGGGACACCAAACACCGGGGAGCTGTTTTTT; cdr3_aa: CASSGTPNTGELFF
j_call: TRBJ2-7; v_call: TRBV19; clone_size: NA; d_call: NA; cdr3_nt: TGTGCCAGTAGTGCAGTAGGGGAAGCCTACGAGCAGTACTTC; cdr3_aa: CASSAVGEAYEQYF
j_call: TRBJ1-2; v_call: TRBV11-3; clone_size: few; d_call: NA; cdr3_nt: TGTGCCAGCAGCTCCCGGACAGCCAACTATGGCTACACCTTC; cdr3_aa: CASSSRTANYGYTF
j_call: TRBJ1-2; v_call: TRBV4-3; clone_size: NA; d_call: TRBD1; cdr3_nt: TGCGCCAGCAGCCGAACAGGGGGCTTTGGCTACACCTTC; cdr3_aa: CASSRTGGFGYTF
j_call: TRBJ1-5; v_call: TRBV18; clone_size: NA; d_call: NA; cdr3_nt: TGTGCCAGCTCACCGGGAGGTCAGCCCCAGCATTTT; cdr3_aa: CASSPGGQPQHF
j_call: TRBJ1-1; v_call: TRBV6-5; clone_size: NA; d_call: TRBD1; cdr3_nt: TGTGCCAGCAGTTACTCGAGACAGGGAGGAACTGAAGCTTTCTTT; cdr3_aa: CASSYSRQGGTEAFF
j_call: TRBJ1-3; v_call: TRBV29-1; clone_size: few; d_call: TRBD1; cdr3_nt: TGCAGCGTTCGGACAGGGTCCTCTGGAAACACCATATATTTT; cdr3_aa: CSVRTGSSGNTIYF
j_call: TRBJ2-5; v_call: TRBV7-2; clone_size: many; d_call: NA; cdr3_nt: TGTGCCAGCAGCCCCCGACTAGATGTGGAGACCCAGTACTTC; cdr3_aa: CASSPRLDVETQYF
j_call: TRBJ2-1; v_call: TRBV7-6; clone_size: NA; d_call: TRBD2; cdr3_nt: TGTGCCAGCAGCCCCGGACTAGCGGGAGTGGGGGAGCAGTTCTTC; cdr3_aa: CASSPGLAGVGEQFF
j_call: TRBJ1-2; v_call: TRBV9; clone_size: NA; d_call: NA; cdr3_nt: TGTGCCAGCAGCGTAGGGCAAGGGGGTTATGGCTACACCTTC; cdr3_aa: CASSVGQGGYGYTF
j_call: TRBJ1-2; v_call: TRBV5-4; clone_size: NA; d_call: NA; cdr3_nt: TGTGCCAGCAGCTTGGATCCAGGTAGCTATGGCTACACCTTC; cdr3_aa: CASSLDPGSYGYTF
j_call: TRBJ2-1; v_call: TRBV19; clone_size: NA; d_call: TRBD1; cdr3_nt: TGTGCCAGTAGCCGTTCCGACAGGGGAGCGGACAATGAGCAGTTCTTC; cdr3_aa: CASSRSDRGADNEQFF
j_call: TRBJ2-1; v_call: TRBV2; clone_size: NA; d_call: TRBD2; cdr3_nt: TGTGCCAGCAGCGAAGGAGGAGCCGGGACTAGCGGGAGATACTCCTACAATGAGCAGTTCTTC; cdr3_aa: CASSEGGAGTSGRYSYNEQFF
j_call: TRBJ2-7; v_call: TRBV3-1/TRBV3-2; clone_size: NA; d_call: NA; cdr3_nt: TGTGCCAGCAGCCAATACAGGGCCTACGAGCAGTACTTC; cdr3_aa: CASSQYRAYEQYF
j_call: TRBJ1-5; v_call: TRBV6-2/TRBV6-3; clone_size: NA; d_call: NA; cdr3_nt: TGTGCCAGCAGCCCAGCAGGGGTGCAGCCCCAGCATTTT; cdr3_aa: CASSPAGVQPQHF
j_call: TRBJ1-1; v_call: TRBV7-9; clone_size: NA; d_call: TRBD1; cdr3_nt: TGTGCCAGCAGCTTAGCCCAGGGGGCGGATACTGAAGCTTTCTTT; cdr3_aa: CASSLAQGADTEAFF
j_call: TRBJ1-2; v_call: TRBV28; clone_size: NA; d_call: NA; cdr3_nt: TGTGCCAGCCGTCCCGGGCAGGGCGGTTTCAACTATGGCTACACCTTC; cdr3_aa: CASRPGQGGFNYGYTF